This is a list of T cell receptor beta chains from one sample in a study of CD8 T cells in Susac syndrome. TCRdb independently ran MiXCR on the immunoSEQ multiplex PCR reads; one entry per CDR3 protein. The sample shows about 140,000 distinct CDR3 sequences, 90% to 95% of them seen only once. Sequences were obtained from CD4+ T cells from PBMCs. These TCRs come from a human donor with multiple sclerosis. CDR3s include the opening cysteine and the closing phenylalanine or tryptophan. Each record gives: V gene, D gene, CDR3 length, J gene, clone size, CDR3 DNA, CDR3 protein. D genes are given only for firm matches. The size field is filled for only some rows; it gives once, few, many or a size class.

TRBV20-1,-,14,TRBJ2-1,-,TGCAGTGCTAGGTTGACTCAATCCTACAATGAGCAGTTCTTC,CSARLTQSYNEQFF
TRBV27,-,13,TRBJ1-6,once,TGTGCCAGCAGCTCCCTTCCACCCGCGCCCCTCCACTTT,CASSSLPPAPLHF
TRBV7-9,-,13,TRBJ1-1,-,TGTGCCAGCAGCTTAGAGACGGTCACTGAAGCTTTCTTT,CASSLETVTEAFF
TRBV12-3/TRBV12-4,TRBD1,16,TRBJ2-2,-,TGTGCCAGCAGCGTCAGGGGGTTCACTACCTCCGGGGAGCTGTTTTTT,CASSVRGFTTSGELFF
TRBV28,-,16,TRBJ2-6,once,TGTGCCAGCAGGCATGGATCGGGAGCTGGGGCCAACGTCCTGACTTTC,CASRHGSGAGANVLTF
TRBV18,TRBD2,15,TRBJ2-6,once,TGTGCCAGCTCAAGCGGGGTCTCTGGGGCCAACGTCCTGACTTTC,CASSSGVSGANVLTF
TRBV20-1,-,15,TRBJ2-3,-,TGCAGTGCTAGAGCCTTCAGCGGGAGCACAGATACGCAGTATTTT,CSARAFSGSTDTQYF
TRBV12-3/TRBV12-4,-,13,TRBJ1-5,once,TGTGCCAGCAGTTCCCCCGCCCCGCGGCCCCAGCATTTT,CASSSPAPRPQHF
TRBV30,TRBD1,12,TRBJ2-7,-,TGTGCCCGGGGGGACAGGGTTTACGAGCAGTACTTC,CARGDRVYEQYF
TRBV4-3,-,18,TRBJ2-5,-,TGCGCCAGCAGCCAAGATCTTTCGGCACGGGCAGGGGAAGGGTCCCAGTACTTC,CASSQDLSARAGEGSQYF
TRBV24-1,-,11,TRBJ2-5,-,TGTGCCACCAGTGATTTGGAGACCCAGTACTTC,CATSDLETQYF
TRBV6-2/TRBV6-3,TRBD2,16,TRBJ2-7,-,TGTGCCAGCAGCCGACTAGCGGGGGATATACTCTACGAGCAGTACTTC,CASSRLAGDILYEQYF
TRBV30,TRBD1,15,TRBJ1-5,-,TGTGCCTGGAGTGTACAGTCAGGGGGAAGCCAGCCCCAGCATTTT,CAWSVQSGGSQPQHF
TRBV15,TRBD1,17,TRBJ2-4,once,TGTGCCACCAGCAGAGGCACCGTGGGACAGGGCGAAAACATTCAGTACTTC,CATSRGTVGQGENIQYF
TRBV14,-,14,TRBJ1-2,-,TGTGCCAGCAGCCAAGATCCCACGGGATGGGGCTACACCTTC,CASSQDPTGWGYTF
TRBV29-1,TRBD1,13,TRBJ2-3,-,TGCAGCGTTGATGGACAGGGGATAGATACGCAGTATTTT,CSVDGQGIDTQYF
TRBV27,TRBD1,13,TRBJ2-7,few,TGTGCCAGCAGGACAGGGGGCACCTACGAGCAGTACTTC,CASRTGGTYEQYF
TRBV2,-,10,TRBJ1-1,-,TGTGCCAGCAGTTCAGGGGAAGCTTTCTTT,CASSSGEAFF
TRBV20-1,-,13,TRBJ1-1,-,TGCAGTGCTATCAGGGGTGGGAACACTGAAGCTTTCTTT,CSAIRGGNTEAFF
TRBV14,-,13,TRBJ2-7,-,TGTGCCAGCAGCCAAGAGTGGATAAGGGAGCAGTACTTC,CASSQEWIREQYF
TRBV30,-,14,TRBJ2-3,-,TGTGCCTGGAGTGTTATCCTAGCCGGGGATACGCAGTATTTT,CAWSVILAGDTQYF
TRBV24-1,TRBD1,15,TRBJ1-1,-,TGTGCCACCAGCGACGGACAGGGTATGAACACTGAAGCTTTCTTT,CATSDGQGMNTEAFF
TRBV9,TRBD1,16,TRBJ2-7,-,TGTGCCAGCAGCATCGGACAGGGGCGAAACTCCTACGAGCAGTACTTC,CASSIGQGRNSYEQYF
TRBV12-3/TRBV12-4,-,13,TRBJ1-2,-,TGTGCCGGCCAAGGTCCAGGGACCTATGGCTACACCTTC,CAGQGPGTYGYTF
TRBV4-3,TRBD2,15,TRBJ2-1,once,TGCGCCAGCAGCCTACGGACTAGCGGGGGTCGTGAGCAGTTCTTC,CASSLRTSGGREQFF
TRBV20-1,TRBD2,15,TRBJ2-5,-,TGCAGTGCCCAAGCTAGCGGGGGGGCCCGGGAGACCCAGTACTTC,CSAQASGGARETQYF
TRBV3-1,-,15,TRBJ2-2,-,TGTGCCAGCACCCGGCAACAGGGGGGGGCCGGGGAGCTGTTTTTT,CASTRQQGGAGELFF
TRBV18,-,12,TRBJ1-2,-,TGTGCCAGCTCACCACCGAGGGGATTCTACACCTTC,CASSPPRGFYTF
TRBV20-1,TRBD1,15,TRBJ1-2,-,TGCAGTGCTAGAGATCTCCTACAGGGGAGCTATGGCTACACCTTC,CSARDLLQGSYGYTF
TRBV9,TRBD1,16,TRBJ2-7,-,TGTGCCAGCAGCTCCGCTGGGACAGGCGTTTCCTACGAGCAGTACTTC,CASSSAGTGVSYEQYF
TRBV20-1,-,14,TRBJ2-5,-,TGCAGTGGCAACCTAGCGAGGGATATGGAGACCCAGTACTTC,CSGNLARDMETQYF
TRBV19,TRBD1,17,TRBJ2-1,-,TGTGCCAGTAGTACATGGGGCGGGACAGGGGATAACAATGAGCAGTTCTTC,CASSTWGGTGDNNEQFF
TRBV20-1,-,16,TRBJ2-6,once,TGCAGTGCTAGAGATCAGGGGGGCTCTGGGGCCAACGTCCTGACTTTC,CSARDQGGSGANVLTF
TRBV15,-,12,TRBJ2-5,-,TGTGCCACCAGCAGAGTCACTAAGACCCAGTACTTC,CATSRVTKTQYF
TRBV7-2,-,15,TRBJ1-6,once,TGTGCCAGCAGCTTATGGGGGGGTCAGAATTCACCCCTCCACTTT,CASSLWGGQNSPLHF
TRBV30,TRBD1,16,TRBJ2-7,-,TGTGCCTGGAGAGGTGACCGGGACAGGGCTTCCTACGAGCAGTACTTC,CAWRGDRDRASYEQYF
TRBV29-1,TRBD2,13,TRBJ2-5,-,TGCAGCGTGGCTAGCGGAACCCAAGAGACCCAGTACTTC,CSVASGTQETQYF
TRBV11-2,-,18,TRBJ1-5,-,TGTGCCAGCAGCTTAGGGGCCCACGGGGCGAGGATTAATCAGCCCCAGCATTTT,CASSLGAHGARINQPQHF
TRBV30,-,12,TRBJ2-7,-,TGTGCCTGGAACCCGGGGACGTACGAGCAGTACTTC,CAWNPGTYEQYF
TRBV27,-,13,TRBJ2-2,once,TGTGCCAGCAGTTTACGGAACACCGGGGAGCTGTTTTTT,CASSLRNTGELFF
TRBV5-1,TRBD2,15,TRBJ2-4,-,TGCGCCAGCAGCTTGGAAGGCGGGGGGGCGAACATTCAGTACTTC,CASSLEGGGANIQYF
TRBV20-1,-,12,TRBJ1-2,-,TGCAGTGCGAATACAGGGACGCACGGCTACACCTTC,CSANTGTHGYTF
TRBV5-1,-,13,TRBJ2-5,-,TGCGCCAGCAGCGCCGGGACACAAGAGACCCAGTACTTC,CASSAGTQETQYF